This TCR beta chain was recorded in a study of T cells in Graves' hyperthyroidism and ophthalmopathy. The CDR3 covers 15 residues. Germline assignment: CDR1 LGHDT and CDR2 YNNKEL (reference sequence). V was clipped by 5 bases and J by 1 base, with 14 bases between them. TCR beta CDR3 sequences were amplified from RNA transcripts. A set of HTBI primers served as the primers for a first-round RT-PCR of the TCR CDR3. MiXCR, applied by TCRdb to the multiplex PCR reads, yields one record per CDR3 protein. The repertoire holds around 290,000 distinct CDR3 sequences, with around 15% as singletons. This clonotype was detected ten times or more.

The source is a woman aged 40 to 55 with Graves' hyperthyroidism. The chain recombines TRBV3-1 with TRBJ1-1; D unclear. Material for sequencing was blood. CDR3 sequence (DNA): TGTGCCAGCAGCGGCAAGTTTAGCCGGAACACTGAAGCTTTCTTT. It translates to CASSGKFSRNTEAFF.